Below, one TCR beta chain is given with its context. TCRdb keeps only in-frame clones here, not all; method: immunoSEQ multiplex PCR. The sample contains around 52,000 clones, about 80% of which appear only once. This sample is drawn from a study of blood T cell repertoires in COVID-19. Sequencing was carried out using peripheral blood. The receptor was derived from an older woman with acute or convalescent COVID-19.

The CDR3 loop is CASSLGRSDTQYF. The CDR3 DNA reads TGTGCCAGCAGCTTGGGGCGTTCAGATACGCAGTATTTT. The chain combines TRBV7-7 with TRBJ2-3; weak D call: TRBD1 (5 bases). Germline assignment: CDR1 SSHAT and CDR2 FNYEAQ (reference sequence). This CDR3 has 13 residues. V was pared by 3 bases and J by 4 bases, with 8 bases between.